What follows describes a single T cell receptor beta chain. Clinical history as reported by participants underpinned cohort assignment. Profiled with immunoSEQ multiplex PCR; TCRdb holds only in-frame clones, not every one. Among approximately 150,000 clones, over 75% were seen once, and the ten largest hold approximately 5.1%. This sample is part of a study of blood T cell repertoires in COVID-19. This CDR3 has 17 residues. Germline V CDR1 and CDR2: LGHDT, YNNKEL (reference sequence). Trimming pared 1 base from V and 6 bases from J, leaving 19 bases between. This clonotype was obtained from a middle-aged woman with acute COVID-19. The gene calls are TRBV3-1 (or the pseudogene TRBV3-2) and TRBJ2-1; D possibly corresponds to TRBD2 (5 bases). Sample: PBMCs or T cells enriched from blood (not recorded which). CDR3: CASSQGNSLTRANEQFF. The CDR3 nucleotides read TGTGCCAGCAGCCAAGGAAACAGTCTCACTAGAGCCAATGAGCAGTTCTTC.